Listed below are T cell receptor beta chains from one sample, sequenced in a study of cytomegalovirus exposure and HLA in healthy donors. The method was immunoSEQ multiplex PCR; TCRdb's version includes in-frame clones alone and lacks a portion of them. Seen here are 150,000 or so clones, just under 75% observed once, and the top ten hold about 1.5%. Sequenced sample: PBMCs. The receptor source for this set is a woman aged 18-29 years in good health and CMV-seronegative. Each CDR3 is given with its conserved first and last residue.

TRBV7-2	TRBJ2-3	15	CASSSGTRFTDTQYF
TRBV13	TRBJ1-6	14	CASSLYANYSPLHF
TRBV5-6	TRBJ1-2	15	CASSLKGQGAYGYTF
TRBV5-6	TRBJ1-5	15	CASSADRGLNQPQHF
TRBV4-1	TRBJ1-2	17	CASSQRTGSPPNYGYTF
TRBV7-2	TRBJ1-6	16	CASSLRAGLGNSPLHF
TRBV12-5	TRBJ1-5	13	CASGTGENQPQHF
TRBV18	TRBJ2-3	14	CASSPTSGTDTQYF
TRBV15	TRBJ2-1	17	CATSTRTSGSLGNEQFF
TRBV11-3	TRBJ1-2	13	CASSVTGGGGYTF
TRBV5-1	TRBJ2-1	14	CASSLLGRYNEQFF
TRBV19	TRBJ2-7	15	CASSRAGTGSYEQYF
TRBV28	TRBJ2-1	15	CASIQLAGGLNEQFF
TRBV7-2	TRBJ2-1	17	CASSLGHLTISYNEQFF
TRBV2	TRBJ2-3	14	CASRSGTATDTQYF
TRBV6-4	TRBJ2-1	10	CASSRDNSFF
TRBV27	TRBJ1-1	14	CASSLQGGTGNLNF
TRBV6-6	TRBJ1-1	13	CASSFDRDAEAFF
TRBV6-6	TRBJ2-3	15	CASSRTSGGTDTQYF
TRBV11-3	TRBJ1-4	15	CASSFADKTNEKLFF
TRBV7-2	TRBJ1-4	15	CASSFYRGLEEKLFF
TRBV6-6	TRBJ2-5	13	CASSRPGGETQYF
TRBV11-3	TRBJ2-1	15	CASSLGGTGGDEQFF
TRBV4-3	TRBJ1-5	16	CASSQDLAGGNQPQHF
TRBV6-6	TRBJ2-3	15	CAHPPAGRVTDTQYF
TRBV27	TRBJ2-4	18	CASSLLGGQGRAKNIQYF
TRBV5-1	TRBJ1-2	14	CASSLEWGGYGYTF